Presented here are 31 T cell receptor beta chains from one specimen sequenced in a study of OX40 agonist ivuxolimab in advanced cancers. Libraries were prepared by immunoSEQ multiplex PCR; TCRdb keeps only in-frame clonotypes and omits some of them. The repertoire holds more than 25,000 clones, with more than 75% as singletons. Sequences were derived from CD4+ or CD8+ T cells sorted from blood, sampled in a trial of the OX40 agonist ivuxolimab. The origin of the receptors is an adult with an advanced solid tumor such as melanoma, head and neck, liver or kidney cancer.

The V call is TRBV2, the J call TRBJ1-2; TRBD1 agrees at 12 bases. The trim removed 7 bases at V and 4 bases at J, leaving 7 bases unmatched. The CDR3 spans 15 residues. Germline CDR1 reads SNHLY; CDR2 reads FYNNEI. The CDR3 DNA follows: TGTGCCAGCATGGGGGACAGGGGGCTGATCTATGGCTACACCTTC. Translated, it gives CASMGDRGLIYGYTF.

The V gene is TRBV10-1, the J gene TRBJ1-1; no definite D call. CDR3 length equals 11 residues. Germline lookup yields CDR1 WNHNN and CDR2 SYGVQD (reference sequence). Trimming pared 2 bases from V and 6 bases from J, leaving 4 bases between. CDR3 sequence (DNA): TGCGCCAGCAGTGAGGGGCCTGAAGCTTTCTTT. Encoded protein: CASSEGPEAFF.

This clone was observed a handful of times. The chain carries TRBV5-1 and TRBJ2-1, with 9 bases matching TRBD2. After removal of 4 bases from V and 8 bases from J, the junction contained 7 bases not matched to a gene. Germline CDR1 SGHRS, CDR2 YFSETQ. The CDR3 loop spans 14 amino acids. CDR3 DNA sequence: TGCGCCAGCAGCCCCGGGACTAGCTCCCATGAGCAGTTCTTC. Its protein is CASSPGTSSHEQFF.

The CDR3 region is CASSFWRTVDEQYF. In DNA, the CDR3 is TGCGCCAGCAGCTTTTGGAGGACAGTGGACGAGCAGTACTTC. The chain is built from TRBV5-1 and TRBJ2-7; tentative D call: TRBD1 (6 bases). This CDR3 is 14 amino acids long. With 2 bases removed from V and 5 bases from J, the gap between germline ends came to 14 bases. CDR1 is SGHRS and CDR2 is YFSETQ in the germline V gene.

V usage is TRBV2 and J usage is TRBJ2-1; 9 nucleotides match TRBD2. CDR3 length: 13 amino acids. Looked up from germline, CDR1 is SNHLY and CDR2 is FYNNEI. V dropped 2 bases and J dropped 14; count of bases not matched to a gene: 7. The chain's CDR3 is CASSEIAGGQEFF. The CDR3 DNA follows: TGTGCCAGCAGTGAAATTGCGGGAGGGCAGGAGTTCTTC.

The chain carries TRBV2 and TRBJ2-5; 8 bases agree with TRBD2. Trimming removed 9 bases from V and 2 bases from J; junction bases left unmatched: 5. Germline V lookup: CDR1 SNHLY, CDR2 FYNNEI. This CDR3 is built from 13 residues. CDR3 amino acids: CASSGEAQETQYF. CDR3 bases: TGTGCCAGTAGCGGGGAAGCACAAGAGACCCAGTACTTC.

The rearrangement links TRBV7-9 to TRBJ2-3; D perhaps matches TRBD2 (6 bases). The germline V and J ends were trimmed by 1 base and 3 bases, with 14 bases remaining between them. CDR3 length: 16 amino acids. Germline V CDR1 and CDR2: SEHNR, FQNEAQ (reference sequence). CDR3 bases: TGTGCCAGCAGCTTAGGGCGGGGACGCGGAACAGATACGCAGTATTTT. Encoded protein: CASSLGRGRGTDTQYF.

This chain connects TRBV28 to TRBJ1-4, with unresolved D. The CDR3 covers 14 residues. The V and J ends lost 5 bases and 4 bases respectively, with 11 bases between them. CDR1 is MDHEN, CDR2 SYDVKM, per germline. The CDR3 loop is CASSLQASNEKLFF. CDR3 DNA: TGTGCCAGCAGTCTCCAGGCAAGTAATGAAAAACTGTTTTTT.

This chain uses TRBV11-2 with TRBJ2-1; D remains ambiguous. The V gene lost 5 bases and the J gene lost 3 bases, with 8 bases spanning the gap. The CDR3 is 13 amino acids. In germline, CDR1 is SGHAT, CDR2 FQNNGV. The CDR3 sequence is CASSPNYYNEQFF. In DNA, the CDR3 is TGTGCCAGCAGCCCTAATTACTACAATGAGCAGTTCTTC.

This clone has just a few counts. The V gene is TRBV7-9, the J gene TRBJ1-1; no definite D call. This CDR3 spans 14 amino acids. Germline CDR1 is SEHNR and CDR2 is FQNEAQ (reference sequence). Between the trimmed V and J ends, which lost 3 bases and 0 bases, there was a span of 8 bases. DNA of the CDR3: TGTGCCAGCAGCTTCGACCCCATGAACACTGAAGCTTTCTTT. Protein product: CASSFDPMNTEAFF. The full variable domain, with the rest looked up from reference TRBV7-9 and TRBJ1-1, is DTGVSQNPRHKITKRGQNVTFRCDPISEHNRLYWYRQTLGQGPEFLTYFQNEAQLEKSRLLSDRFSAERPKGSFSTLEIQRTEQGDSAMYLCASSFDPMNTEAFFGQGTRLTVV.

In its sample, this clone was seen once. The V and J genes are TRBV13 and TRBJ2-5; tentative D call: TRBD1 (6 bases). The germline CDR1 and CDR2 sequences are PRHDT and FYEKMQ (reference sequence). The CDR3 extends over 15 amino acids. With 5 bases removed from V and 5 bases from J, the gap between germline ends came to 18 bases. CDR3: CASSGRGSHQETQYF. In DNA form, the CDR3 reads TGTGCCAGCAGCGGTAGGGGGTCCCATCAGGAGACCCAGTACTTC.

The chain carries TRBV12-5 and TRBJ2-2, with a possible D match to TRBD1 (5 bases). Germline V gene sequence: CDR1 LGHNT, CDR2 FRNRAP. Trimming left V 1 base short and J 6 bases short, with 12 bases between. The CDR3 extends over 15 amino acids. CDR3 sequence: CASGLGPGSSGELFF. The CDR3 nucleotides read TGTGCTAGTGGTTTGGGGCCAGGGTCGTCCGGGGAGCTGTTTTTT.

The J gene is TRBJ2-7, the V gene TRBV14; 12 bases map to TRBD2. The J segment lost 4 bases and the V segment lost 6 bases, leaving 4 bases of the junction unmatched. Germline values: CDR1 SGHDN, CDR2 FVKESK. CDR3 length equals 14 residues. The CDR3 coding sequence is TGTGCCAGCAGGGAGACTAGCGGGGGATACGAGCAGTACTTC. Translated: CASRETSGGYEQYF.

On this clone itself: One end of the junction varies from germline; a read error may be responsible. The rearrangement links TRBV7-7 to TRBJ2-2; D is undetermined. This CDR3 is built from 14 residues. Germline-derived CDR1 and CDR2 are SSHAT and FNYEAQ (reference sequence). In nucleotides, the CDR3 is TGTGCTAGCAGCTTAGGTTCTGGCACCGGGGAGCTGTTTTTT. Amino acid sequence: CASSLGSGTGELFF.

Here the CDR3 DNA reads TGTGCCAGCAGTTTAGGGACAGGCCTTGAAGCTTTCTTT. It is translated as CASSLGTGLEAFF. V usage is TRBV27 and J usage is TRBJ1-1, with TRBD1 matching over 8 bases. Germline V gene lookup returns CDR1 MNHEY and CDR2 SMNVEV (reference sequence). With 2 bases clipped from V and 7 bases from J, the junction kept 3 bases outside the gene matches. The CDR3 extends over 13 amino acids.

The chain joins TRBV5-6 to TRBJ2-7; D is undetermined. Trimming cost V 3 bases and J 5 bases, with 12 bases left between them. This CDR3 region has 13 residues. Germline values: CDR1 SGHDT, CDR2 YYEEEE. The DNA for the CDR3 is TGTGCCAGCAGCTCCTTCCCCGCTAACGAGCAGTACTTC. Amino acids: CASSSFPANEQYF.

This rearrangement joins TRBV7-6 to TRBJ2-7; D possibly corresponds to TRBD1 (6 bases). This CDR3 region has 13 residues. Trimming took 5 bases from V and 6 from J, leaving 14 bases between them. CDR1 and CDR2 (germline): SGHVS, FNYEAQ. The CDR3 sequence is CASSRQVSSEQYF. CDR3 in DNA: TGTGCCAGCAGCCGACAGGTTTCAAGCGAGCAGTACTTC.

This clone was detected only a few times. This chain joins TRBV28 and TRBJ1-1; D is ambiguous. Germline CDR1 reads MDHEN; CDR2 reads SYDVKM. This CDR3 is 15 amino acids long. V lost 2 bases and J 3 bases, leaving 13 bases between the germline ends. The CDR3 region is CASSLEFLRDTEAFF. Here the CDR3 DNA reads TGTGCCAGCAGTTTAGAATTCTTACGGGACACTGAAGCTTTCTTT.

The chain is built from TRBV7-9 and TRBJ2-1; D is undetermined. CDR1 SEHNR and CDR2 FQNEAQ come from the germline V gene (reference sequence). The CDR3 extends over 13 amino acids. V dropped 4 bases and J dropped 8 bases, with 12 bases sitting between them. The CDR3 sequence: CASSSPSGDEQFF. The CDR3 coding sequence is TGTGCCAGCAGCTCACCCTCGGGCGATGAGCAGTTCTTC. Complete variable domain (other parts from reference TRBV7-9 and TRBJ2-1): DTGVSQNPRHKITKRGQNVTFRCDPISEHNRLYWYRQTLGQGPEFLTYFQNEAQLEKSRLLSDRFSAERPKGSFSTLEIQRTEQGDSAMYLCASSSPSGDEQFFGPGTRLTVL.

The CDR3 region is CAWGLRYYEQYF. The DNA of the CDR3 is TGTGCCTGGGGACTTCGCTACTACGAGCAGTACTTC. The chain has TRBV30 and TRBJ2-7; TRBD2 might be the D (5 bases). The CDR3 loop spans 12 amino acids. Germline V CDR1 and CDR2: GTSNPN, SVGIG (reference sequence). V gave up 5 bases and J gave up 3 bases, with 11 bases separating them.

This clone has just a few counts. This chain joins TRBV11-3 and TRBJ2-3; 10 nucleotides agree with TRBD2. The CDR3 is made up of 15 amino acids. Germline CDR1 SGHNT, CDR2 YENEEA. Germline trimming cut 5 bases from V and 1 base from J; bases unmatched to any gene: 3. In DNA, the CDR3 is TGTGCCAGCAGCGCAGGACTAGCGGGCACAGATACGCAGTATTTT. Translating it yields CASSAGLAGTDTQYF.

This clone has a handful of counts. V and J are TRBV15 and TRBJ2-1, with 8 positions matching TRBD2. Trimming removed 3 bases from V and 5 bases from J; junction bases left unmatched: 0. Germline lookup yields CDR1 LNHNV and CDR2 YYDKDF (reference sequence). This CDR3 contains 13 residues. The CDR3 loop reads CATSRGLDNEQFF. CDR3 DNA sequence: TGTGCCACCAGCAGGGGACTAGACAATGAGCAGTTCTTC.

The chain links TRBV5-4 to TRBJ2-5, with 9 bases that match TRBD1. Germline lookup yields CDR1 SGHNT and CDR2 YYREEE (reference sequence). The trim removed 0 bases at V and 5 bases at J, leaving 8 bases unmatched. The CDR3 is 16 amino acids. CDR3 in amino acids: CASSLAPTGGGETQYF. CDR3 in DNA: TGTGCCAGCAGCTTGGCTCCTACAGGGGGCGGTGAGACCCAGTACTTC. Full variable domain (missing parts from reference TRBV5-4 and TRBJ2-5): ETGVTQSPTHLIKTRGQQVTLRCSSQSGHNTVSWYQQALGQGPQFIFQYYREEENGRGNFPPRFSGLQFPNYSSELNVNALELDDSALYLCASSLAPTGGGETQYFGPGTRLLVL.

The gene calls are TRBV5-1 and TRBJ2-1; weak D call: TRBD1 (5 bases). The ends were cut back, 0 bases at V and 8 bases at J, with 12 bases in the middle. Looked up from germline, CDR1 is SGHRS and CDR2 is YFSETQ. This CDR3 has 14 amino acids. In DNA, the CDR3 is TGCGCCAGCAGCTTGGCCCCAGGGAACTATGAGCAGTTCTTC. It encodes CASSLAPGNYEQFF.

The V call is TRBV7-8, the J call TRBJ2-5; 13 bases are a match to TRBD2. In germline, CDR1 is SGHVS, CDR2 FQNEAQ. The length of the CDR3 is 15 residues. Trimming cost V 5 bases and J 4 bases; bases outside gene matches: 4. CDR3 nucleotide sequence: TGTGCCAGCAGCAAGACTAGCGGGAGGAGAGAGACCCAGTACTTC. It is translated as CASSKTSGRRETQYF.

This chain uses TRBV2 with TRBJ2-2; a possible D gene is TRBD1 (5 bases). V gave up 10 bases and J gave up 5 bases, with 17 bases separating them. This CDR3 has 14 residues. Germline V gene sequence: CDR1 SNHLY, CDR2 FYNNEI. Here the CDR3 reads CATRRRGGTGELFF. In nucleotides, the CDR3 is TGTGCCACCCGACGTAGGGGTGGGACCGGGGAGCTGTTTTTT.

This chain connects TRBV5-4 to TRBJ2-7, with 8 bases identical to TRBD1. The V gene's germline CDR1 is SGHNT and CDR2 YYREEE (reference sequence). The J segment lost 5 bases and the V segment lost 4 bases, leaving 11 bases of the junction unmatched. There are 15 residues in the CDR3. CDR3 residues: CASSPTNRGFNEQYF. CDR3 nucleotide sequence: TGTGCCAGCAGCCCGACGAACAGGGGGTTCAACGAGCAGTACTTC.

A note on this clone: This same CDR3 is encoded by further DNA sequences in the sample. The chain couples TRBV2 to TRBJ2-7, with D uncertain. Trimming left V 6 bases short and J 9 bases short, with 27 bases between. Germline V gene lookup returns CDR1 SNHLY and CDR2 FYNNEI. The length of the CDR3 is 16 residues. CDR3 in DNA: TGTGCCAGCAGCAGTGAAGGGTCCCCCATACCGAGGCGGCAGTACTTC. This codes for CASSSEGSPIPRRQYF.

This clone was recorded once. J is TRBJ2-1 and V is TRBV12-5, with a tentative D call TRBD1 (5 bases). V was cut by 5 bases and J by 15 bases, with 20 bases left in between. This CDR3 comprises 13 residues. Per the germline V gene, CDR1 is LGHNT and CDR2 is FRNRAP. The CDR3 protein is CASGPPSRELRFF. DNA of the CDR3: TGTGCTAGTGGTCCCCCCAGCAGGGAATTGAGGTTCTTC. Full variable domain (remainder filled in from reference TRBV12-5 and TRBJ2-1): DARVTQTPRHKVTEMGQEVTMRCQPILGHNTVFWYRQTMMQGLELLAYFRNRAPLDDSGMPKDRFSAEMPDATLATLKIQPSEPRDSAVYFCASGPPSRELRFFGPGTRLTVL.

This clone was picked up one time. The gene calls are TRBV5-1 and TRBJ2-3, with D possibly TRBD1 on 6 matching bases. Between the trimmed V and J ends, which lost 4 bases and 2 bases, there was a span of 17 bases. The CDR3 is 16 residues long. CDR1 and CDR2 from the germline V gene are SGHRS and YFSETQ. CDR3 region: CASSPGVTAPTDTQYF. The CDR3 DNA is TGCGCCAGCAGCCCAGGGGTGACAGCCCCCACAGATACGCAGTATTTT.

The rearrangement links TRBV11-2 to TRBJ2-7; tentatively, D is TRBD2 (6 bases). Between the trimmed V and J ends, which lost 6 bases and 3 bases, there was a span of 12 bases. Germline-derived CDR1 and CDR2 are SGHAT and FQNNGV. This CDR3 comprises 13 residues. CDR3 DNA sequence: TGTGCCAGCAGTTCCTCCGGGGGCTACGAGCAGTACTTC. The encoded protein is CASSSSGGYEQYF.